The clone carrying this T cell receptor beta chain was counted between two and nine times. Its antigen remains unknown. Each TCR beta cDNA library carried unique molecular identifiers. One entry per CDR3 protein results from TCRdb running MiXCR on the PCR reads. The sample contains around 440,000 distinct CDR3 sequences, approximately 46% of which appear only once. CDR3 length: 14 amino acids. Unmatched junction bases numbered 5, after V lost 3 bases and J lost 4 bases. Germline CDR1 reads SGHTA; CDR2 reads FQGNSA. This specimen comes from a study of post-analysis software for immune sequencing data. Study-level information: There were relapsing-remitting, secondary progressive and progressive-relapsing multiple sclerosis among the disease courses included. Study-level findings and limits: Co-batched samples clustered tightly together by F measure. Patients with multiple sclerosis recorded significantly lower normalized Chao1 diversity than controls, the study found. In patients, about 5 TRBV segments were more frequent than in controls, with TRBV5-6, TRBV5-1 and TRBV20-1 among them.

The V and J genes are TRBV7-2 and TRBJ2-5; TRBD1 matches 7 bases. The source material was blood. This TCR derives from a girl between 10 and 17 years old with multiple sclerosis. The CDR3 coding sequence is TGTGCCAGCAGCTTTAACAGGGGACCAGAGACCCAGTACTTC. It translates to CASSFNRGPETQYF.